This T cell receptor beta chain derives from a study of PD-L1 blockade in urothelial cancer. Across the study: Males with urothelial cancer arising in the bladder constituted about nine tenths of the roughly 29 patients. At 3 weeks (second dose) and 6 weeks after starting treatment, blood was analyzed.

Measured with immunoSEQ multiplex PCR; TCRdb has only the in-frame clones, and not every one. Altogether under 85,000 clones are present, 85% to 95% being singletons, with the ten largest covering around 0.87%. Regarding time point: peripheral blood 6 weeks after treatment start. The CDR3 loop spans 18 amino acids. Trimming took 1 base from V and 0 from J; bases not matched to a gene: 7. CDR1 KGHSH and CDR2 LQKENI come from the germline V gene. The chain joins TRBV18 to TRBJ1-3, with TRBD1 matching 9 bases. The sequencing here drew on PBMCs, taken around atezolizumab (anti-PD-L1) treatment. The origin of this receptor is an elderly woman with urothelial cancer. In DNA, the CDR3 is TGTGCCAGCTCACCACAACCGGGACAGGGAATCTCTGGAAACACCATATATTTT. Translated: CASSPQPGQGISGNTIYF.